This entry lists 23 T cell receptor beta chains sequenced from one sample in a study of cytomegalovirus exposure and HLA in healthy donors. In the PCR, 60 Vbeta and 13 Jbeta primers were used. Measured with immunoSEQ multiplex PCR; TCRdb has only the in-frame clones, and not every one. The sample yields roughly 100,000 clones, 80% to 90% seen once. The sample taken for sequencing was PBMCs. The origin of the receptors is a man aged 50-60 years in good health and CMV-seronegative.

This sequence joins TRBV19 and TRBJ2-5; 11 nucleotides agree with TRBD2. The CDR3 covers 15 residues. V shed 5 bases, J shed 4 bases, and the junction held 6 bases outside the gene matches. Germline V CDR1 and CDR2: LNHDA, SQIVND (reference sequence). The CDR3 nucleotides are TGTGCCAGTAGTTGGTCTAGCGGGGGGCCAGAGACCCAGTACTTC. This encodes CASSWSSGGPETQYF.

V and J are TRBV19 and TRBJ2-7; D gene unclear. Germline V CDR1 and CDR2: LNHDA, SQIVND (reference sequence). CDR3 length equals 15 residues. V lost 6 bases and J lost 0, with 15 bases in between. In nucleotides, the CDR3 is TGTGCCAGTAGCCCTCCCCGAGTCGCCTCCTACGAGCAGTACTTC. Protein: CASSPPRVASYEQYF.

This clone came up once. The chain uses TRBV5-1 and TRBJ2-7, with 8 bases that match TRBD2. CDR1 is SGHRS, CDR2 YFSETQ, per germline. V shed 0 bases, J shed 2 bases, and the junction held 4 bases outside the gene matches. The CDR3 runs 15 residues. The CDR3 DNA follows: TGCGCCAGCAGCTTGGGAAGCGGGGGACCCTACGAGCAGTACTTC. Translated: CASSLGSGGPYEQYF.

This chain connects TRBV11-2 to TRBJ2-7, with D perhaps TRBD1 (6 bases). The CDR3 runs to 13 residues. The germline V gene encodes CDR1 SGHAT and CDR2 FQNNGV. Trimming left V 5 bases short and J 0 bases short, with 8 bases between. DNA of the CDR3: TGTGCCAGCAGCCGGACAGCCTCCTACGAGCAGTACGTC. Encoded protein: CASSRTASYEQYV.

This sequence joins TRBV5-4 and TRBJ2-2; the match to TRBD2 covers 7 bases. V lost 0 bases to trimming and J lost 1 base; unmatched junction nucleotides: 9. Per germline, CDR1 SGHNT and CDR2 YYREEE (reference sequence). The CDR3 sequence is 18 residues long. DNA of the CDR3: TGTGCCAGCAGCTTGGCCAAGTGGGGGGGGTTGAACACCGGGGAGCTGTTTTTT. It translates to CASSLAKWGGLNTGELFF. The full variable domain, with the rest looked up from reference TRBV5-4 and TRBJ2-2, is ETGVTQSPTHLIKTRGQQVTLRCSSQSGHNTVSWYQQALGQGPQFIFQYYREEENGRGNFPPRFSGLQFPNYSSELNVNALELDDSALYLCASSLAKWGGLNTGELFFGEGSRLTVL.

V gene TRBV5-1 combines with J gene TRBJ2-3; D unresolved. CDR1 is SGHRS and CDR2 is YFSETQ in the germline V gene. V lost 4 bases and J lost 0, with 6 bases in between. The CDR3 consists of 13 residues. CDR3 region: CASSPTSTDTQYF. CDR3 sequence (DNA): TGCGCCAGCAGCCCGACTAGCACAGATACGCAGTATTTT.

This sequence joins TRBV19 and TRBJ1-5, with 10 bases fitting TRBD1. V shed 7 bases and J 7 bases; nucleotides not matched to a gene: 10. Germline CDR1 is LNHDA and CDR2 is SQIVND (reference sequence). The CDR3 extends over 15 amino acids. CDR3 loop: CASTNRGTGVQPQHF. The CDR3 DNA reads as TGTGCCAGTACCAATAGGGGGACAGGGGTCCAGCCCCAGCATTTT.

CDR3 bases: TGTGCCAGCAGTTATTTCTCCGGAGAGACCCAGTACTTC. Amino acids: CASSYFSGETQYF. The chain links TRBV6-5 to TRBJ2-5; D gene ambiguous. Trimming pared 3 bases from V and 4 bases from J, leaving 9 bases between. CDR1 MNHEY and CDR2 SVGAGI come from the germline V gene. This CDR3 has 13 residues.

The genes are TRBV14 and TRBJ1-2, with D hard to call. Germline assignment: CDR1 SGHDN and CDR2 FVKESK. The CDR3 contains 13 residues. V was pared by 1 base and J by 6 bases, with 9 bases between. CDR3 loop: CASSQGGYHGYTF. Here the CDR3 DNA reads TGTGCCAGCAGCCAAGGAGGGTACCATGGCTACACCTTC.

This clone has more than one count but fewer than ten. The rearrangement links TRBV15 to TRBJ1-5, with TRBD1 as a possible D gene (6 bases). Trimming removed 2 bases at V and 3 bases at J, with 14 bases between. Germline CDR1 and CDR2: LNHNV and YYDKDF (reference sequence). The CDR3 length is 16 residues. The CDR3 loop reads CATSRRRQAPNQPQHF. The CDR3 DNA sequence: TGTGCCACCAGCAGACGCCGACAGGCTCCCAATCAGCCCCAGCATTTT. Complete variable domain (other parts from reference TRBV15 and TRBJ1-5): DAMVIQNPRYQVTQFGKPVTLSCSQTLNHNVMYWYQQKSSQAPKLLFHYYDKDFNNEADTPDNFQSRRPNTSFCFLDIRSPGLGDTAMYLCATSRRRQAPNQPQHFGDGTRLSIL.

This chain links TRBV7-2 with TRBJ2-7; TRBD1 might be the D (6 bases). The germline V gene encodes CDR1 SGHTA and CDR2 FQGNSA. The CDR3 contains 14 residues. The germline V and J ends were trimmed by 8 bases and 0 bases, with 14 bases remaining between them. The CDR3: CASRWTDSSYEQYF. The CDR3 bases are TGTGCCAGCCGTTGGACAGATTCCTCCTACGAGCAGTACTTC.

The chain has TRBV5-1 and TRBJ2-1; 13 positions match TRBD2. This CDR3 contains 16 residues. Unmatched junction bases numbered 9, after V lost 4 bases and J lost 8 bases. CDR1 is SGHRS and CDR2 is YFSETQ in the germline V gene. DNA for the CDR3: TGCGCCAGCAGCGATACTAGCGGGGGGGCCGGGGATGAGCAGTTCTTC. The encoded protein is CASSDTSGGAGDEQFF.

V and J are TRBV7-2 and TRBJ2-7, with D unclear. This CDR3 contains 17 residues. CDR1 is SGHTA, CDR2 FQGNSA, per germline. Trimming shortened V by 0 bases and J by 0 bases, and 15 bases separated the two germline ends. The CDR3 loop is CASSLALTSADSYEQYF. In nucleotides, the CDR3 is TGTGCCAGCAGCTTAGCGCTAACGAGCGCCGACTCCTACGAGCAGTACTTC.

The V call is TRBV28, the J call TRBJ2-5; no definite D call. This CDR3 comprises 17 residues. The germline V gene encodes CDR1 MDHEN and CDR2 SYDVKM. V lost 3 bases, J lost 4 bases, and 21 bases lay in between. The CDR3 DNA reads as TGTGCCAGCAGTTTCACATGGAGTCCTAACTTGGGAGAGACCCAGTACTTC. Residues: CASSFTWSPNLGETQYF.

The chain recombines TRBV29-1 with TRBJ1-1; tentatively, D is TRBD1 (5 bases). The CDR3 spans 13 residues. CDR1 and CDR2 (germline): SQVTM, ANQGSEA. The V end was cut by 2 bases, the J end by 1 base, with 8 bases between. The CDR3 DNA sequence: TGCAGCGTTGAACCGGGGGGGAACACTGAAGCTTTCTTT. As protein: CSVEPGGNTEAFF. Filled out from reference TRBV29-1 and TRBJ1-1, the complete variable domain reads SAVISQKPSRDICQRGTSLTIQCQVDSQVTMMFWYRQQPGQSLTLIATANQGSEATYESGFVIDKFPISRPNLTFSTLTVSNMSPEDSSIYLCSVEPGGNTEAFFGQGTRLTVV.

The table lists this clone with a count of one. V usage is TRBV5-1 and J usage is TRBJ2-2, with D possibly matching TRBD2 (5 bases). In germline, CDR1 is SGHRS, CDR2 YFSETQ. Trimming took off 3 bases at V and 4 bases at J, with 13 bases between the two ends. This CDR3 is 15 amino acids long. The CDR3 coding sequence is TGCGCCAGCAGCTCGGGGATTGGTCGCACCGGGGAGCTGTTTTTT. Its translation: CASSSGIGRTGELFF. The whole variable domain, remainder taken from reference TRBV5-1 and TRBJ2-2, is KAGVTQTPRYLIKTRGQQVTLSCSPISGHRSVSWYQQTPGQGLQFLFEYFSETQRNKGNFPGRFSGRQFSNSRSEMNVSTLELGDSALYLCASSSGIGRTGELFFGEGSRLTVL.

The chain recombines TRBV7-9 with TRBJ2-7; 8 bases fit TRBD1. The germline V gene encodes CDR1 SEHNR and CDR2 FQNEAQ (reference sequence). This CDR3 has 15 amino acids. J was trimmed by 5 bases and V by 5 bases; bases with no gene match: 11. CDR3 coding DNA: TGTGCCAGCAGCCCCACAGGGGGTGCCGAGGACGAGCAGTACGTC. This translates into CASSPTGGAEDEQYV.

The V call is TRBV7-2, the J call TRBJ1-1; no definite D call. Germline assignment: CDR1 SGHTA and CDR2 FQGNSA. V was clipped by 1 base and J by 7 bases, with 13 bases between them. The CDR3 covers 14 residues. CDR3 residues: CASSLVGVGSEAFF. Written as DNA, the CDR3 is TGTGCCAGCAGCTTAGTTGGGGTTGGGAGTGAAGCTTTCTTT.

This clone was counted between two and nine times. This chain uses TRBV5-1 with TRBJ2-1; D is unclear. This CDR3 comprises 15 residues. V shed 4 bases and J shed 0 bases, with 11 bases lying between them. The germline gives CDR1 SGHRS, CDR2 YFSETQ. Written as DNA, the CDR3 is TGCGCCAGCAGCATCCGACGGAGCTCCTACAATGAGCAGTTCTTC. Translated: CASSIRRSSYNEQFF.

The chain employs TRBV6-6 and TRBJ1-1; 8 bases align to TRBD1. The V gene end was trimmed by 8 bases and the J gene end by 3 bases; junction bases not matched to a gene: 14. Germline CDR1 is MNHNY and CDR2 is SVGAGI (reference sequence). The CDR3 consists of 16 residues. CDR3 in amino acids: CASFLSPAGGHTEAFF. The CDR3 region has the DNA TGTGCCAGCTTCCTCTCGCCCGCAGGGGGCCACACTGAAGCTTTCTTT.

This clone has only a few counts. The rearrangement joins TRBV11-3 to TRBJ1-1; the D gene is possibly TRBD1 (6 bases). Germline loops: CDR1 SGHNT, CDR2 YENEEA. This CDR3 region has 14 residues. Trimming left V 4 bases short and J 0 bases short, with 9 bases between. CDR3: CASSWGGLNTEAFF. The CDR3 coding sequence is TGTGCCAGCAGCTGGGGGGGGCTGAACACTGAAGCTTTCTTT.

This CDR3 is CASSYSRGHGYTF. CDR3 sequence (DNA): TGTGCCAGCAGTTACTCGAGGGGGCATGGCTACACCTTC. The chain carries TRBV6-5 and TRBJ1-2; 7 nucleotides match TRBD1. After removal of 0 bases from V and 6 bases from J, the junction contained 1 base not matched to a gene. This CDR3 spans 13 amino acids. Germline lookup yields CDR1 MNHEY and CDR2 SVGAGI.

This clone appeared a single time. The chain combines TRBV5-1 with TRBJ1-2; TRBD1 might be the D (5 bases). From germline, CDR1 is SGHRS and CDR2 YFSETQ. V lost 2 bases and J 7 bases, leaving 15 bases between the germline ends. The CDR3 is 14 amino acids. The CDR3 coding sequence is TGCGCCAGCAGCTTCAATGGAGGGGAACGTGGCTACACCTTC. It encodes CASSFNGGERGYTF.